The 4 T cell receptor beta chains below all came from one sample that was sequenced in a study of blood T cell repertoires in COVID-19. TCRdb's copy holds only in-frame clones and misses some; the assay was immunoSEQ multiplex PCR. The sample lists around 220,000 clones, approximately 90% seen once, with roughly 4.2% in the top ten. The sequenced material came from peripheral blood. The receptor source for this set is a middle-aged man with acute or convalescent COVID-19.

This clone has just one count. The chain uses TRBV5-4 and TRBJ2-3; 13 nucleotides line up with TRBD2. Trimming took 4 bases from V and 6 from J; bases not matched to a gene: 2. CDR1 and CDR2 from the germline V gene are SGHNT and YYREEE (reference sequence). The CDR3 extends over 14 amino acids. CDR3 sequence: CASSRTSGGDTQYF. The CDR3 bases are TGTGCCAGCAGCCGGACTAGCGGGGGTGATACGCAGTATTTT.

This clone was observed a single time. The chain employs TRBV18 and TRBJ1-5; D remains unclear. V was pared by 1 base and J by 5 bases, with 12 bases between. The CDR3 is made up of 15 amino acids. Germline V gene lookup returns CDR1 KGHSH and CDR2 LQKENI. The CDR3 DNA reads as TGTGCCAGCTCACCACAGACGGCGGCGGATCAGCCCCAGCATTTT. It translates to CASSPQTAADQPQHF.

Turning to this clone: Other nucleotide sequences in the sample specify the same CDR3. This chain connects TRBV30 to TRBJ2-2; TRBD1 matches 8 bases. Germline V CDR1 and CDR2: GTSNPN, SVGIG (reference sequence). J was trimmed by 2 bases and V by 3 bases; bases with no gene match: 2. The CDR3 has 14 amino acids. CDR3 amino acids: CAWSGQGNTGELFF. DNA for the CDR3: TGTGCCTGGAGCGGACAGGGAAACACCGGGGAGCTGTTTTTT. The full variable domain, in which reference TRBV30 and TRBJ2-2 provide the parts outside the CDR3, is SQTIHQWPATLVQPVGSPLSLECTVEGTSNPNLYWYRQAAGRGLQLLFYSVGIGQISSEVPQNLSASRPQDRQFILSSKKLLLSDSGFYLCAWSGQGNTGELFFGEGSRLTVL.

This CDR3 is CASSLEGTPYNEQFF. For the CDR3, the DNA is TGCGCCAGCAGCTTGGAGGGGACACCTTACAATGAGCAGTTCTTC. The chain couples TRBV5-1 to TRBJ2-1, with D tentatively TRBD1 (6 bases). V shed 0 bases and J shed 4 bases, with 11 bases lying between them. Germline-derived CDR1 and CDR2 are SGHRS and YFSETQ. The CDR3 loop spans 15 amino acids.